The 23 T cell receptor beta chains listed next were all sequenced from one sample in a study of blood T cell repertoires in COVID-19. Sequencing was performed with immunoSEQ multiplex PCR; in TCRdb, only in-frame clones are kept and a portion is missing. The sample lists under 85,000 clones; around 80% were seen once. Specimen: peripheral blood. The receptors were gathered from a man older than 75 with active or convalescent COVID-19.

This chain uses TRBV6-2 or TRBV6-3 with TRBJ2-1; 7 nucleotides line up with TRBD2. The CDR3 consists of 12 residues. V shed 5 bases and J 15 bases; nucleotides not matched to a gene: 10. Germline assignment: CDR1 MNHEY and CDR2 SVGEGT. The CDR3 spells CASSHRDYDPFF. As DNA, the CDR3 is TGTGCCAGCAGTCACCGGGACTATGACCCGTTCTTC.

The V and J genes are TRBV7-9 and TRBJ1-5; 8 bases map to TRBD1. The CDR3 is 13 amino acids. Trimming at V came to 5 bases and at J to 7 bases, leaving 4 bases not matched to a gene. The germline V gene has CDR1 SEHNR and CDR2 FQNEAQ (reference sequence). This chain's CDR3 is CASSETGAQPQHF. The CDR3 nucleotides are TGTGCCAGCAGCGAGACAGGGGCCCAGCCCCAGCATTTT.

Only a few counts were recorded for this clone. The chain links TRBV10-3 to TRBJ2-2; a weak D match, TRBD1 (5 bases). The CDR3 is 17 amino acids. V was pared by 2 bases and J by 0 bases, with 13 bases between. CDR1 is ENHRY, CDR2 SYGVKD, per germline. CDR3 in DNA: TGTGCCATCAGTGAGGTCGGAAGCAGGGCGAACACCGGGGAGCTGTTTTTT. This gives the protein CAISEVGSRANTGELFF.

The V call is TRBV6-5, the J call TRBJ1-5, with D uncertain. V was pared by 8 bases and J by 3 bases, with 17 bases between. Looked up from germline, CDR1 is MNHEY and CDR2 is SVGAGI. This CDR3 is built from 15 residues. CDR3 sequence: CASLSGSLNNQPQHF. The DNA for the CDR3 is TGTGCCAGCCTAAGTGGGAGTTTAAACAATCAGCCCCAGCATTTT.

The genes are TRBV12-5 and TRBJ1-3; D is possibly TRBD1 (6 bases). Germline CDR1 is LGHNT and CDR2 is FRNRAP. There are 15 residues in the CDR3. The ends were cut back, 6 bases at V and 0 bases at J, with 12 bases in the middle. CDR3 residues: CASGSGDSSGNTIYF. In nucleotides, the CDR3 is TGTGCTAGTGGCTCAGGGGATTCCTCTGGAAACACCATATATTTT.

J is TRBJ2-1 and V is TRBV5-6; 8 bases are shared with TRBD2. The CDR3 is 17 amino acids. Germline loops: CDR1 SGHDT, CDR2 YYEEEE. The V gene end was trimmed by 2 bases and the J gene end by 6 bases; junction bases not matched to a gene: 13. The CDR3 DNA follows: TGTGCCAGCAGCTTCCTAGCGGGTTACACGAGGGGCAATGAGCAGTTCTTC. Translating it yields CASSFLAGYTRGNEQFF.

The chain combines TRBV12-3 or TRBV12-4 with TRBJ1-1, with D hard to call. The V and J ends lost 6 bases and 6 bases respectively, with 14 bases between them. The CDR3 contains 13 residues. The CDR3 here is CASSHEKSAEAFF. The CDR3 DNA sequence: TGTGCCAGCAGCCACGAAAAGAGCGCTGAAGCTTTCTTT.

CDR3 DNA sequence: TGTGCCAGCTGTCAGGGGGCTTCCACAGATACGCAGTATTTT. It translates to CASCQGASTDTQYF. V and J are TRBV18 and TRBJ2-3, with 8 positions matching TRBD1. The CDR3 spans 14 residues. The germline V gene encodes CDR1 KGHSH and CDR2 LQKENI. The ends lost 7 bases at V and 2 bases at J; junction bases unmatched: 5.

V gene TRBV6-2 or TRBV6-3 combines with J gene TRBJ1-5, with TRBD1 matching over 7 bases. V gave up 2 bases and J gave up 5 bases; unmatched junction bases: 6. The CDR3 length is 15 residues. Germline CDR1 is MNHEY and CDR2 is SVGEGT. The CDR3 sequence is CASSYPRTGDQPQHF. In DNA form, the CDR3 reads TGTGCCAGCAGTTACCCACGGACAGGCGATCAGCCCCAGCATTTT.

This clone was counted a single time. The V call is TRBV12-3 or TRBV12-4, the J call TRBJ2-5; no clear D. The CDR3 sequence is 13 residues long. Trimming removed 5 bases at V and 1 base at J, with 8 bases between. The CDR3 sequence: CASSPTTQETQYF. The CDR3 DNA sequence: TGTGCCAGCAGTCCCACTACCCAAGAGACCCAGTACTTC.

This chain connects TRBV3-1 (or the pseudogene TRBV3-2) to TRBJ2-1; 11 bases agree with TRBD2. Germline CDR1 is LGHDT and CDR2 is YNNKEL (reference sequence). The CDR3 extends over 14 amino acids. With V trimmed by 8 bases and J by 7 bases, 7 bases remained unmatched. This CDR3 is CASQLAGAGNEQFF. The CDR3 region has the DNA TGTGCCAGCCAACTAGCGGGAGCGGGAAATGAGCAGTTCTTC.

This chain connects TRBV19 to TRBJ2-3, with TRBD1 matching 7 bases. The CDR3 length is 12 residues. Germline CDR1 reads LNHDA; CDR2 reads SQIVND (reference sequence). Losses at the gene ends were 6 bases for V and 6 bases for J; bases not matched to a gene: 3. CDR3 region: CASSTTGDTQYF. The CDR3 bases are TGTGCCAGTAGCACGACAGGGGATACGCAGTATTTT.

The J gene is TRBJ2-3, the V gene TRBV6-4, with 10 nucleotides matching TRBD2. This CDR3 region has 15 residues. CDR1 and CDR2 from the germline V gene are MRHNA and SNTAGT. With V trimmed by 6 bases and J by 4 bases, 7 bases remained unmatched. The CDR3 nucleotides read TGTGCCAGCAGCCGAGCGGGGGGGCGCTCAGATACGCAGTATTTT. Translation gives CASSRAGGRSDTQYF.

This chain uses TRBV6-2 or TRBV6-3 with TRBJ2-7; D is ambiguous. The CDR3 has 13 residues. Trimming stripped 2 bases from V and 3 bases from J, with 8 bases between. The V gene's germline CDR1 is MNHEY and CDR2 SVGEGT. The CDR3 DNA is TGTGCCAGCAGTTACCGGGTTGACTACGAGCAGTACTTC. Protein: CASSYRVDYEQYF.

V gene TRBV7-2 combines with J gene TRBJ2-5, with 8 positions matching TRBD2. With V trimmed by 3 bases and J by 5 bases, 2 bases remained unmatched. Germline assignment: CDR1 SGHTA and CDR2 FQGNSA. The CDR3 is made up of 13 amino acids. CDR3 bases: TGTGCCAGCAGCTTCACGGGAGGGGAGACCCAGTACTTC. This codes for CASSFTGGETQYF.

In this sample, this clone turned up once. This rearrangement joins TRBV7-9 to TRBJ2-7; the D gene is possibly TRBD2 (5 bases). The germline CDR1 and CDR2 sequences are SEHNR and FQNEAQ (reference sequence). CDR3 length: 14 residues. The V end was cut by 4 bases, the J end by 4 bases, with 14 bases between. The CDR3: CASSSGILPYEQYF. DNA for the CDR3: TGTGCCAGCAGCTCCGGGATCCTACCGTACGAGCAGTACTTC.

DNA for the CDR3: TGTGCCAGCAGATGCCGGGTCGAGTACGAGCAGTACTTC. Translated, it gives CASRCRVEYEQYF. The V and J genes are TRBV21-1 and TRBJ2-7; the table gives TRBD2 as D, unverified against the DNA. TRBV21-1 is given as a pseudogene. CDR3 length: 13 residues.

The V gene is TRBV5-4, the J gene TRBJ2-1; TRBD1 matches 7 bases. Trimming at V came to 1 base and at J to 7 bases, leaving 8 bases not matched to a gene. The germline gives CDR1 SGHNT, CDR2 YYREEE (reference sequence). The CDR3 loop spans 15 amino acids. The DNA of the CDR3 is TGTGCCAGCAGCTTGCCACAGGGGAGTTCGAATGAGCAGTTCTTC. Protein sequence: CASSLPQGSSNEQFF.

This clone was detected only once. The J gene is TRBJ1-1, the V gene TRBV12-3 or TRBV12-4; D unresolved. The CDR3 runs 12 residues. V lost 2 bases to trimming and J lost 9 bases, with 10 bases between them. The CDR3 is CASSLHGEKAFF. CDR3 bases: TGTGCCAGCAGTTTACACGGAGAAAAAGCTTTCTTT.

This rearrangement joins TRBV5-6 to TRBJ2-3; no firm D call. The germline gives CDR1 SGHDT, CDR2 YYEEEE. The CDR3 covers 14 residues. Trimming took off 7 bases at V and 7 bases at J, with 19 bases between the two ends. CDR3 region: CASHGDLTVHTQYF. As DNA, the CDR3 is TGTGCCAGCCATGGAGACCTTACGGTCCATACGCAGTATTTT.

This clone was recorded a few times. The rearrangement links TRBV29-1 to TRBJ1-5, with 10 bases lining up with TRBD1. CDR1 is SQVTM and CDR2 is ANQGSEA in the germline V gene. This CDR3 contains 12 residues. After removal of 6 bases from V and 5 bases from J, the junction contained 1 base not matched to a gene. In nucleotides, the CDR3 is TGCAGCGTCGGACAGGGGGATCAGCCCCAGCATTTT. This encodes CSVGQGDQPQHF. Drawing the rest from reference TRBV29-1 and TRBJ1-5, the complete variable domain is SAVISQKPSRDICQRGTSLTIQCQVDSQVTMMFWYRQQPGQSLTLIATANQGSEATYESGFVIDKFPISRPNLTFSTLTVSNMSPEDSSIYLCSVGQGDQPQHFGDGTRLSIL.

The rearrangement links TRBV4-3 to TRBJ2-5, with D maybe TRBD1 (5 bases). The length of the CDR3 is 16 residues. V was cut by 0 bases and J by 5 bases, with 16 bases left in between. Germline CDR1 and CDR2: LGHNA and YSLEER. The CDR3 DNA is TGCGCCAGCAGCCAAGATGCGAGTCAGGGAAAGGAGACCCAGTACTTC. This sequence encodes CASSQDASQGKETQYF.

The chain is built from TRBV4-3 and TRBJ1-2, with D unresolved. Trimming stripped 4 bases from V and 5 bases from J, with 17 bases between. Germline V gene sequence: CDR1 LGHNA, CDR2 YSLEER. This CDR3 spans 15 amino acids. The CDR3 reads CASSPRSGIAYGYTF. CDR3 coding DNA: TGCGCCAGCAGCCCCCGAAGCGGTATAGCATATGGCTACACCTTC.